In its sample, the clone carrying this TCR beta chain ranks as large. Its matching antigen is unknown. TRB rearrangements spanning V, D and J were amplified using mixed TRB-A/B primers. TCRdb analysed the multiplex PCR reads with MiXCR anew, one entry per CDR3 protein. The sample has 400 to 550 distinct CDR3 sequences, more than 30% seen once. TCR beta rearrangements were amplified from peripheral blood genomic DNA. CDR1 is LNHDA and CDR2 is SQIVND in the germline V gene (reference sequence). The CDR3 runs to 14 residues. Trimming cost V 6 bases and J 2 bases; bases outside gene matches: 3. The data stem from a study of T cell repertoires in aging, cancer and after chemotherapy. Study summary: Paired samples before and after chemotherapy came from chronic lymphocytic leukemia patients on fludarabine- or bendamustine-based regimens.

General study points: In hematological cancer patients, infiltrated lymphoid organs may have impaired thymic emigration or peripheral T cell expansion.

The TCR sequence derives from a human donor with a blood cancer. The specimen sequenced was blood. The gene calls are TRBV19 and TRBJ2-5, with 10 bases aligning to TRBD1. The CDR3, as DNA: TGTGCCAGTAGCCAGGACAGGGGGCAAGAGACCCAGTACTTC. This sequence encodes CASSQDRGQETQYF.